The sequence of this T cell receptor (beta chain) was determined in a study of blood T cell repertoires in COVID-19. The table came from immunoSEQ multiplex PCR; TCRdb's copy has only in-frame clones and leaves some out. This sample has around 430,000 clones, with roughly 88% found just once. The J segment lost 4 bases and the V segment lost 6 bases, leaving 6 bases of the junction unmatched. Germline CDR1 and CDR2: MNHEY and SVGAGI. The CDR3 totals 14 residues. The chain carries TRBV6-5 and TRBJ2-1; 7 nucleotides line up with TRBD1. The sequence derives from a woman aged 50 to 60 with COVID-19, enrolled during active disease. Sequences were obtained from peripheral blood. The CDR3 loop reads CASSQGDDYNEQFF. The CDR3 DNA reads TGTGCCAGCAGCCAGGGGGATGATTACAATGAGCAGTTCTTC.